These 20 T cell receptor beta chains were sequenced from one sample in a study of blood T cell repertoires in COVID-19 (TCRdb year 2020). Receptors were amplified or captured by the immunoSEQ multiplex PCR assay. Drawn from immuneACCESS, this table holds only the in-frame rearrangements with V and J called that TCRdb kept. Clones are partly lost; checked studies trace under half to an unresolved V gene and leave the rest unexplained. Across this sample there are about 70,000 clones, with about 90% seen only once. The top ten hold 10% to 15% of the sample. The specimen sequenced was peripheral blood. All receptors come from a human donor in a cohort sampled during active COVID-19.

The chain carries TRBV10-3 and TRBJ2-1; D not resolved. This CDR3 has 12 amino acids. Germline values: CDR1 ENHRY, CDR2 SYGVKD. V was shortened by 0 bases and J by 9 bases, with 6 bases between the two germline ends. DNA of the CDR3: TGTGCCATCAGTGAGTCGAGCCGTGAGCAGTTCTTC. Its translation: CAISESSREQFF.

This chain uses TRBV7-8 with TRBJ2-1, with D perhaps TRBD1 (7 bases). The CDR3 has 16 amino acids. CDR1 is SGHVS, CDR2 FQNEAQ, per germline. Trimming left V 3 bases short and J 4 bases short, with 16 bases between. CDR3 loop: CASSLGNRGGYNEQFF. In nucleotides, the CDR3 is TGTGCCAGCAGCTTGGGTAACAGGGGAGGTTACAATGAGCAGTTCTTC. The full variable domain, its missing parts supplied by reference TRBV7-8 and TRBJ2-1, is GAGVSQSPRYKVAKRGQDVALRCDPISGHVSLFWYQQALGQGPEFLTYFQNEAQLDKSGLPSDRFFAERPEGSVSTLKIQRTQQEDSAVYLCASSLGNRGGYNEQFFGPGTRLTVL.

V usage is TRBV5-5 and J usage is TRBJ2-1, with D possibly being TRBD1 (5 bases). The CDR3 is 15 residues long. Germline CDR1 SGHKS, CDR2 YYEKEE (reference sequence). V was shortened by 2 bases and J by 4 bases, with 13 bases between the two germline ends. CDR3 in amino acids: CASSLQDKFYNEQFF. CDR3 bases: TGTGCCAGCAGCTTACAGGACAAGTTTTACAATGAGCAGTTCTTC.

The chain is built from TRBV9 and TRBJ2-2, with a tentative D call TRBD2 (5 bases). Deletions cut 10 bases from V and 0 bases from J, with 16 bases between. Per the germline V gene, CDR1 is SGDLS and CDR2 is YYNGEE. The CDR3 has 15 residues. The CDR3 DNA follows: TGTGCCCCGAGCGGATACGGACCGAACACCGGGGAGCTGTTTTTT. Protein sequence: CAPSGYGPNTGELFF.

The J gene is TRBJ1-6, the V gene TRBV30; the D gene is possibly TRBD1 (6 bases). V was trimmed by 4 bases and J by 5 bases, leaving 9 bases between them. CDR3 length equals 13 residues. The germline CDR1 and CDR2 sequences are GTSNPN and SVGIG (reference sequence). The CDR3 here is CAWIRDNNSPLHF. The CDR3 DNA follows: TGTGCCTGGATCCGGGACAATAATTCACCCCTCCACTTT. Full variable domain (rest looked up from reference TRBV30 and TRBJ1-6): SQTIHQWPATLVQPVGSPLSLECTVEGTSNPNLYWYRQAAGRGLQLLFYSVGIGQISSEVPQNLSASRPQDRQFILSSKKLLLSDSGFYLCAWIRDNNSPLHFGNGTRLTVT.

The DNA for the CDR3 is TGTGCCAGCAGCGTTGGGCGGGGGGGCCCAGATACGCAGTATTTT. Protein sequence: CASSVGRGGPDTQYF. The rearrangement uses TRBV9 and TRBJ2-3; 9 nucleotides agree with TRBD2. Trimming took 2 bases from V and 4 from J; bases not matched to a gene: 5. The CDR3 loop spans 15 amino acids. Per germline, CDR1 SGDLS and CDR2 YYNGEE. The full variable domain, rest sourced from reference TRBV9 and TRBJ2-3, is DSGVTQTPKHLITATGQRVTLRCSPRSGDLSVYWYQQSLDQGLQFLIQYYNGEERAKGNILERFSAQQFPDLHSELNLSSLELGDSALYFCASSVGRGGPDTQYFGPGTRLTVL.

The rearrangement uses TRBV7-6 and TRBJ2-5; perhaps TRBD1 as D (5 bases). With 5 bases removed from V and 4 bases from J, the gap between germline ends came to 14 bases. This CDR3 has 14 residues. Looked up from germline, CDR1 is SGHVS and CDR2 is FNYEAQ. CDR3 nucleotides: TGTGCCAGCAGCGTCGGTTCTAGGGGAGAGACCCAGTACTTC. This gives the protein CASSVGSRGETQYF.

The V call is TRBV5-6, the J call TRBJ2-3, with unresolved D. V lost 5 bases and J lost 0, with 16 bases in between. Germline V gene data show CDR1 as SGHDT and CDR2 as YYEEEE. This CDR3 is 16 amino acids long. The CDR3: CASSVAALRSTDTQYF. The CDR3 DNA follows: TGTGCCAGCAGTGTAGCCGCTTTAAGAAGCACAGATACGCAGTATTTT.

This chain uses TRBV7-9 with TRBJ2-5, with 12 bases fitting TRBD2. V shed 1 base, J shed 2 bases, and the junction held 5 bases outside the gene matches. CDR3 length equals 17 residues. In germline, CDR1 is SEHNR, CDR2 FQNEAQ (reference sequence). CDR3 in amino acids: CASSLVRLAGGQETQYF. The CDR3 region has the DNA TGTGCCAGCAGCTTAGTCAGGCTAGCGGGGGGGCAAGAGACCCAGTACTTC.

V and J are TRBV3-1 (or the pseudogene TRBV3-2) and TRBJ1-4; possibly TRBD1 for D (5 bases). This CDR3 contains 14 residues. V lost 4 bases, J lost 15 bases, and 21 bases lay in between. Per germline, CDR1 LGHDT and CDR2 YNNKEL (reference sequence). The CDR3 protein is CASSPLDTTVGMFF. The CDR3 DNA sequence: TGTGCCAGCAGCCCTCTGGACACGACCGTGGGAATGTTTTTT.

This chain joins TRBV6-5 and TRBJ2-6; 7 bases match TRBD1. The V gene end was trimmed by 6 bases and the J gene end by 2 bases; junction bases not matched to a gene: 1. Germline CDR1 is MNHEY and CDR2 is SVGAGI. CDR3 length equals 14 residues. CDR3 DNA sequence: TGTGCCAGCAGCGACAGGGCTGGGGCCAACGTCCTGACTTTC. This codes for CASSDRAGANVLTF.

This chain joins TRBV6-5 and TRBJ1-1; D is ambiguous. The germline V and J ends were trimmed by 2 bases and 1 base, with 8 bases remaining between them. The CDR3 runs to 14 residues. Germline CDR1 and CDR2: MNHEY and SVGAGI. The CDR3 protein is CASSYGEGNTEAFF. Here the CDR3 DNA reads TGTGCCAGCAGTTACGGGGAGGGGAACACTGAAGCTTTCTTT.

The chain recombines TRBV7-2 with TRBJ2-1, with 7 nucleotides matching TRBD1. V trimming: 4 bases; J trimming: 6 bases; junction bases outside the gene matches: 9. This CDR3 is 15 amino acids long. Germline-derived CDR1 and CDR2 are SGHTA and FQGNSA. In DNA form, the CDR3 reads TGTGCCAGCAGCTCCCGACAGGGTCAGATCAATGAGCAGTTCTTC. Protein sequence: CASSSRQGQINEQFF.

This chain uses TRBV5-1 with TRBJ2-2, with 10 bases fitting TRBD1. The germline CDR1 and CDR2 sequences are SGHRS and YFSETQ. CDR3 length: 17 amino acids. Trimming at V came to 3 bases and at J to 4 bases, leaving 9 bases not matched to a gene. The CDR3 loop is CASSSITRDRGTGELFF. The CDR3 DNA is TGCGCCAGCAGCTCAATTACCCGGGACAGGGGCACCGGGGAGCTGTTTTTT.

For the CDR3, the DNA is TGTGCCAGCAGTGGCCGGGACAGTTGGGGCACCGGGGAGCTGTTTTTT. Its protein is CASSGRDSWGTGELFF. This chain connects TRBV2 to TRBJ2-2; the match to TRBD1 covers 7 bases. This CDR3 has 16 residues. Germline CDR1 reads SNHLY; CDR2 reads FYNNEI. The ends lost 4 bases at V and 4 bases at J; junction bases unmatched: 9.

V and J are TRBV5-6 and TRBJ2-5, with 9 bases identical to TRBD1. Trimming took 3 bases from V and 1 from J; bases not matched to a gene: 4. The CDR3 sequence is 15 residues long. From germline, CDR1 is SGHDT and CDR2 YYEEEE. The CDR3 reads CASSWDRDFQETQYF. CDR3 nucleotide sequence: TGTGCCAGCAGCTGGGACAGGGATTTCCAAGAGACCCAGTACTTC.

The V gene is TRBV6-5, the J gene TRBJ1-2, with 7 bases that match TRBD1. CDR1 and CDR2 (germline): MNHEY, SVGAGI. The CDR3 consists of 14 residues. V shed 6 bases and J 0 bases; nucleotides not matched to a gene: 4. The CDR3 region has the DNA TGTGCCAGCAGCAACAGGGGTGCTAACTATGGCTACACCTTC. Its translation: CASSNRGANYGYTF.

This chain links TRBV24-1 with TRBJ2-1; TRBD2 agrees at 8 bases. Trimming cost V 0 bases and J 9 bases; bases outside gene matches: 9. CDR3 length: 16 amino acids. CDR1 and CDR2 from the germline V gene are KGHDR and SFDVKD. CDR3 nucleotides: TGTGCCACCAGTGATTTGCACCGGGGGGGGCGCGTTGAGCAGTTCTTC. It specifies CATSDLHRGGRVEQFF.

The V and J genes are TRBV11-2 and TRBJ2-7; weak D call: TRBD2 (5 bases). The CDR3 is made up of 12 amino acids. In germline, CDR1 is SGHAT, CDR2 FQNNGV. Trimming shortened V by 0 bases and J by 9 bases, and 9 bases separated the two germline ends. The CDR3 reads CASSLDFAGQYF. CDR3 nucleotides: TGTGCCAGCAGCTTAGATTTTGCGGGGCAGTACTTC.

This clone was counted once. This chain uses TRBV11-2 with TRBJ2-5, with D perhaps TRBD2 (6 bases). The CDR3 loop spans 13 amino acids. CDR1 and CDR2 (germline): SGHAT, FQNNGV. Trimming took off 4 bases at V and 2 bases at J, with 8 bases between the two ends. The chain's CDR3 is CASSYGLQETQYF. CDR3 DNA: TGTGCCAGCAGCTACGGACTACAAGAGACCCAGTACTTC. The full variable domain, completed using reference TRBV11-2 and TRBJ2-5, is EAGVAQSPRYKIIEKRQSVAFWCNPISGHATLYWYQQILGQGPKLLIQFQNNGVVDDSQLPKDRFSAERLKGVDSTLKIQPAKLEDSAVYLCASSYGLQETQYFGPGTRLLVL.